The rows below give T cell receptor beta chains drawn from one sample of a study of technical replicates of blood from several donors. Produced via immunoSEQ multiplex PCR; TCRdb's table is partial and in-frame only. The sample records 98,000 or so clones, more than 90% being singletons. Material for sequencing was T cells isolated from PBMCs. The receptors derive from a human donor in good health. Both conserved end residues are part of each CDR3. The D gene is left open where the match is weak. Only part of the rows carry a size: once, few, many, or a class if the clone is expanded.

D gene: TRBD1
J gene: TRBJ1-6
clone size: .
V gene: TRBV19
CDR3 DNA: TGTGCCAGTGGGGACAGTCCATATAATTCACCCCTCCACTTT
CDR3 protein: CASGDSPYNSPLHF

D gene: .
J gene: TRBJ2-6
clone size: .
V gene: TRBV5-1
CDR3 DNA: TGCGCCAGCAGCCTCACTCTGAGCTCTGGGGCCAACGTCCTGACTTTC
CDR3 protein: CASSLTLSSGANVLTF

D gene: .
J gene: TRBJ1-2
clone size: once
V gene: TRBV7-2
CDR3 DNA: TGTGCCAGCAGCCTCACAGGGTATAGTCACTATGGCTACACCTTC
CDR3 protein: CASSLTGYSHYGYTF

D gene: .
J gene: TRBJ2-1
clone size: .
V gene: TRBV21-1
CDR3 DNA: .
CDR3 protein: CASSIVGTGAYNEQFF

D gene: TRBD1
J gene: TRBJ1-2
clone size: .
V gene: TRBV27
CDR3 DNA: TGTGCCAGCAGTTTTGACAGGGGAGGTGGCTACACCTTC
CDR3 protein: CASSFDRGGGYTF

D gene: .
J gene: TRBJ2-3
clone size: .
V gene: TRBV27
CDR3 DNA: TGTGCCAGCAGTTTATCGGGGGCCCCAGATACGCAGTATTTT
CDR3 protein: CASSLSGAPDTQYF

D gene: TRBD2
J gene: TRBJ2-5
clone size: .
V gene: TRBV27
CDR3 DNA: TGTGCCAGCAGTTTAGCGGGAGTTGAGACCCAGTACTTC
CDR3 protein: CASSLAGVETQYF

D gene: TRBD2
J gene: TRBJ2-3
clone size: .
V gene: TRBV27
CDR3 DNA: TGTGCCAGCAGTTTAGCCGCCCTAGCGGGGGGGATGACAGATACGCAGTATTTT
CDR3 protein: CASSLAALAGGMTDTQYF

D gene: TRBD1
J gene: TRBJ1-2
clone size: .
V gene: TRBV4-2
CDR3 DNA: TGTGCCAGCAGCCAAGAGGAGGGGGCGGCTGGCTACACCTTC
CDR3 protein: CASSQEEGAAGYTF

D gene: .
J gene: TRBJ1-6
clone size: few
V gene: TRBV6-5
CDR3 DNA: TGTGCCAGCAGTTTCGCGGGGGAAGATTCACCCCTCCACTTT
CDR3 protein: CASSFAGEDSPLHF

D gene: TRBD1
J gene: TRBJ1-5
clone size: .
V gene: TRBV6-5
CDR3 DNA: TGTGCCAGCAGCTGGGGACAGAATCAGCCCCAGCATTTT
CDR3 protein: CASSWGQNQPQHF

D gene: .
J gene: TRBJ2-6
clone size: .
V gene: TRBV18
CDR3 DNA: TGTGCCAGCTCACCCCCCGCGGCCGGGGCCAACGTCCTGACTTTC
CDR3 protein: CASSPPAAGANVLTF

D gene: .
J gene: TRBJ2-7
clone size: .
V gene: TRBV10-1
CDR3 DNA: TGCGCCAGCAGTCCGGACAACTCCTACGAGCAGTACTTC
CDR3 protein: CASSPDNSYEQYF

D gene: TRBD2
J gene: TRBJ2-2
clone size: .
V gene: TRBV5-1
CDR3 DNA: TGCGCCAGCAGCCCCCTAGCGGGGAAGTCCGGGGAGCTGTTTTTT
CDR3 protein: CASSPLAGKSGELFF

D gene: TRBD1
J gene: TRBJ1-2
clone size: few
V gene: TRBV28
CDR3 DNA: TGTGCCAGCAGTTTAGGGACAGGTACTAACTATGGCTACACCTTC
CDR3 protein: CASSLGTGTNYGYTF

D gene: TRBD1
J gene: TRBJ2-7
clone size: .
V gene: TRBV5-1
CDR3 DNA: TGCGCCAGCAGCTTGGAGGGACAGGGGGCGAGGGAGCAGTACTTC
CDR3 protein: CASSLEGQGAREQYF

D gene: TRBD2
J gene: TRBJ2-1
clone size: .
V gene: TRBV28
CDR3 DNA: TGTGCCAGCAGTTTATGGGGGGAGGGCAATGAGCAGTTCTTC
CDR3 protein: CASSLWGEGNEQFF

D gene: TRBD2
J gene: TRBJ2-1
clone size: .
V gene: TRBV4-2
CDR3 DNA: TGTGCCAGCAGCCAAGAAGGTGGAGCGGGAGGCTATGAGCAGTTCTTC
CDR3 protein: CASSQEGGAGGYEQFF

D gene: .
J gene: TRBJ2-1
clone size: .
V gene: TRBV6-5
CDR3 DNA: TGTGCCAGCAGGGGCAGGAATGAGCAGTTCTTC
CDR3 protein: CASRGRNEQFF

D gene: .
J gene: TRBJ1-1
clone size: .
V gene: TRBV5-4
CDR3 DNA: TGTGCCAGCAGCTTGGTGTCAGACACTGAAGCTTTTTTT
CDR3 protein: CASSLVSDTEAFF

D gene: TRBD2
J gene: TRBJ2-1
clone size: .
V gene: TRBV18
CDR3 DNA: TGTGCCAGCTCTCTTTCTTCAGGGCTAGCGGGAGGGAATGAGCAGTTCTTC
CDR3 protein: CASSLSSGLAGGNEQFF

D gene: .
J gene: TRBJ1-5
clone size: .
V gene: TRBV4-1
CDR3 DNA: TGCGCCAGCAGCAAGGGGGGGGGCGTTGAGCAGCCCCAGCATTTT
CDR3 protein: CASSKGGGVEQPQHF

D gene: .
J gene: TRBJ1-4
clone size: .
V gene: TRBV10-3
CDR3 DNA: TGTGCCATCAGTACAGGGAACGGAAAACTGTTTTTT
CDR3 protein: CAISTGNGKLFF

D gene: .
J gene: TRBJ1-2
clone size: .
V gene: TRBV6-5
CDR3 DNA: TGTGCCAGCAGTTATATCGGACAGACCTATGGCTACACCTTC
CDR3 protein: CASSYIGQTYGYTF